The 27 T cell receptor beta chains below were found in one sample sequenced in a study of vaccination effects on CD4 cells after COVID-19 (dated by TCRdb to between 2021 and 2024). In the ViraFEST assay, PBMC were stimulated with viral peptide pools, and antigen-specific CD4+ T cell clonotypes were then identified by expansion using TCR sequencing. After less than 13 days of culture, CD4+ T cells were isolated with the EasySep CD4+ T cell isolation kit. Healthy vaccine recipients had no prior SARS-CoV-2 infection, confirmed by negative nucleocapsid antibodies before and after vaccination. These receptors have no identified antigens. The method behind the library was the immunoSEQ multiplex PCR assay. Drawn from immuneACCESS, this table holds only the in-frame rearrangements with V and J called that TCRdb kept. Clones are partly lost; checked studies trace under half to an unresolved V gene and leave the rest unexplained. The sample includes tens of thousands of clones, with 70% observed a single time. The ten most abundant clones make up around 20% of the sample.

Sequencing used CD4+ T cells from PBMCs cultured with SARS-CoV-2 spike peptides, obtained before COVID-19 vaccination. The cell subset or site label, read with the paper, signifies: SARS-CoV-2 spike overlapping peptide pool stimulation. The receptors were sampled from a human donor who received a COVID-19 vaccine.

This clone was seen a handful of times. The V and J genes are TRBV24-1 and TRBJ1-1; tentatively, D is TRBD1 (6 bases). The germline gives CDR1 KGHDR, CDR2 SFDVKD. The V gene lost 10 bases and the J gene lost 1 base, with 15 bases spanning the gap. The CDR3 runs 14 residues. The CDR3 DNA is TGTGCCACTTCTACAGGGAATAAGAACACTGAAGCTTTCTTT. Its protein product is CATSTGNKNTEAFF.

This clone has a handful of counts. The chain joins TRBV20-1 to TRBJ1-1, with 7 nucleotides matching TRBD1. The CDR3 extends over 19 amino acids. V lost 3 bases to trimming and J lost 0 bases; unmatched junction nucleotides: 19. Per germline, CDR1 DFQATT and CDR2 SNEGSKA (reference sequence). The CDR3 DNA sequence: TGCAGTGCTAGTCAACCTGGCGGGACAGCGAATAGATTGAACACTGAAGCTTTCTTT. Translated, it gives CSASQPGGTANRLNTEAFF.

This clone occurred a few times. The chain uses TRBV4-3 and TRBJ1-5; a possible D gene is TRBD1 (5 bases). The germline gives CDR1 LGHNA, CDR2 YSLEER. The CDR3 length is 13 residues. V dropped 5 bases and J dropped 4 bases, with 9 bases sitting between them. CDR3 nucleotide sequence: TGCGCCAGCAGCTCGGGACGGAATCAGCCCCAGCATTTT. Translation: CASSSGRNQPQHF.

Remarks on this clone: Other DNA variants within this sample encode the same CDR3. The gene calls are TRBV6-5 and TRBJ1-6, with D perhaps matching TRBD1 (5 bases). The V end lost 6 bases, the J end lost 5 bases, and 11 bases lay between the germline ends. Germline V CDR1 and CDR2: MNHEY, SVGAGI. This CDR3 has 14 residues. The CDR3 DNA follows: TGTGCCAGCAGCCCGACAGTTAATAATTCACCCCTCCACTTT. This encodes CASSPTVNNSPLHF.

In this sample, this clone turned up a few times. The CDR3 is CSVQEIFGYTF. The CDR3 DNA sequence: TGCAGCGTTCAGGAGATCTTTGGCTACACCTTC. V usage is TRBV29-1 and J usage is TRBJ1-2; D ambiguous. This CDR3 comprises 11 residues. The V and J ends lost 5 bases and 7 bases respectively, with 11 bases between them. Germline loops: CDR1 SQVTM, CDR2 ANQGSEA.

CDR3 nucleotide sequence: TGTGCCATCAGTCCACAGACTAGCGGGAGGTATGACGAGCAGTACTTC. This encodes CAISPQTSGRYDEQYF. The chain combines TRBV10-3 with TRBJ2-7; TRBD2 aligns across 13 bases. The CDR3 consists of 16 residues. Germline-derived CDR1 and CDR2 are ENHRY and SYGVKD. The trim removed 5 bases at V and 5 bases at J, leaving 9 bases unmatched.

The chain employs TRBV6-1 and TRBJ2-7, with TRBD1 matching over 7 bases. V shed 2 bases and J 3 bases; nucleotides not matched to a gene: 4. Germline CDR1 MNHNS, CDR2 SASEGT. The CDR3 has 14 residues. The CDR3, as DNA: TGTGCCAGCAGTGAAAACAGGGGTCTCTACGAGCAGTACTTC. Amino acid sequence: CASSENRGLYEQYF.

This clone showed up just a few times. This chain uses TRBV18 with TRBJ2-1, with D perhaps matching TRBD1 or TRBD2 (7 bases each). Germline V gene lookup returns CDR1 KGHSH and CDR2 LQKENI. V gave up 3 bases and J gave up 4 bases, with 19 bases separating them. The CDR3 extends over 17 amino acids. The CDR3 DNA reads TGTGCCAGCTCACCCCTGGAGGGGGCGGGGGCATACAATGAGCAGTTCTTC. It is translated as CASSPLEGAGAYNEQFF. The complete variable domain, with remaining parts taken from reference TRBV18 and TRBJ2-1, reads NAGVMQNPRHLVRRRGQEARLRCSPMKGHSHVYWYRQLPEEGLKFMVYLQKENIIDESGMPKERFSAEFPKEGPSILRIQQVVRGDSAAYFCASSPLEGAGAYNEQFFGPGTRLTVL.

The chain is built from TRBV5-1 and TRBJ2-1; 8 bases are shared with TRBD1. Germline CDR1 SGHRS, CDR2 YFSETQ. The V gene end was trimmed by 3 bases and the J gene end by 6 bases; junction bases not matched to a gene: 11. The CDR3 consists of 16 residues. CDR3 protein: CASSSLTGGSGNEQFF. DNA of the CDR3: TGCGCCAGCAGCTCATTAACAGGGGGATCAGGCAATGAGCAGTTCTTC.

The rearrangement links TRBV28 to TRBJ2-1; TRBD2 aligns across 10 bases. J gave up 7 bases and V 5 bases, and 11 bases lay outside the gene matches. The CDR3 spans 16 residues. CDR1 is MDHEN and CDR2 is SYDVKM in the germline V gene. The DNA for the CDR3 is TGTGCCAGCAGTGACCCAGCGGGAGGGTCCATGAATGAGCAGTTCTTC. Translation gives CASSDPAGGSMNEQFF. The whole variable domain, remainder taken from reference TRBV28 and TRBJ2-1, is DVKVTQSSRYLVKRTGEKVFLECVQDMDHENMFWYRQDPGLGLRLIYFSYDVKMKEKGDIPEGYSVSREKKERFSLILESASTNQTSMYLCASSDPAGGSMNEQFFGPGTRLTVL.

The chain is built from TRBV14 and TRBJ2-7; a possible D gene is TRBD2 (6 bases). V gave up 0 bases and J gave up 4 bases, with 13 bases separating them. Germline CDR1 SGHDN, CDR2 FVKESK. The CDR3 runs to 15 residues. The CDR3 spells CASSQDRGNLYEQYF. CDR3 DNA: TGTGCCAGCAGCCAAGATCGGGGGAACCTATACGAGCAGTACTTC.

The rearrangement joins TRBV15 to TRBJ2-5; no reliable D call. The CDR3 is 16 amino acids. Germline lookup yields CDR1 LNHNV and CDR2 YYDKDF (reference sequence). V lost 3 bases and J 1 base, leaving 15 bases between the germline ends. CDR3 in amino acids: CATSRSSRPFQETQYF. CDR3 nucleotides: TGTGCCACCAGCAGGTCCAGTAGGCCCTTCCAAGAGACCCAGTACTTC.

The table lists this clone with a count of one. V gene TRBV28 combines with J gene TRBJ1-3; a possible D gene is TRBD1 (5 bases). There are 15 residues in the CDR3. The germline gives CDR1 MDHEN, CDR2 SYDVKM. The V and J ends lost 4 bases and 0 bases respectively, with 10 bases between them. The CDR3 here is CASSSLGHSGNTIYF. DNA of the CDR3: TGTGCCAGCAGTTCCCTAGGACACTCTGGAAACACCATATATTTT.

The chain recombines TRBV28 with TRBJ2-1, with 7 bases identical to TRBD2. Germline values: CDR1 MDHEN, CDR2 SYDVKM. The CDR3 spans 14 residues. Trimming at V came to 2 bases and at J to 9 bases, leaving 7 bases not matched to a gene. The CDR3, as DNA: TGTGCCAGCAGTTTAGTTGGCGGGAGCAGTGAGCAGTTCTTC. This codes for CASSLVGGSSEQFF.

In its sample, this clone was seen a few times. V is TRBV4-2 and J is TRBJ2-1; 10 positions agree with TRBD2. V lost 4 bases and J lost 1; bases outside the gene matches: 7. CDR3 length equals 17 residues. Germline CDR1 LGHNA, CDR2 YNFKEQ. CDR3 loop: CASSLSTSGISYNEQFF. The CDR3 nucleotides are TGTGCCAGCAGCCTCAGCACTAGCGGGATTTCCTACAATGAGCAGTTCTTC.

The V and J genes are TRBV4-2 and TRBJ2-3; TRBD1 or TRBD2 may be the D gene (6 bases each). This CDR3 has 16 amino acids. Germline values: CDR1 LGHNA, CDR2 YNFKEQ. V was clipped by 11 bases and J by 0 bases, with 21 bases between them. CDR3 sequence reads: CAAMGMGAGSTDTQYF. The CDR3, as DNA: TGTGCCGCCATGGGAATGGGGGCGGGGAGCACAGATACGCAGTATTTT.

This clone has more than one count but fewer than ten. This chain connects TRBV19 to TRBJ2-2; D uncertain. The V and J ends lost 7 bases and 7 bases respectively, with 7 bases between them. The CDR3 consists of 11 residues. Germline CDR1 is LNHDA and CDR2 is SQIVND (reference sequence). CDR3 sequence: CASKLLGELFF. The CDR3 DNA reads as TGTGCCAGTAAACTGCTCGGGGAGCTGTTTTTT.

The chain joins TRBV5-5 to TRBJ1-6; no clear D. V lost 6 bases, J lost 6 bases, and 16 bases lay in between. Germline V gene lookup returns CDR1 SGHKS and CDR2 YYEKEE (reference sequence). The CDR3 loop spans 15 amino acids. The CDR3, as DNA: TGTGCCAGCATGCCGATGGTGACGGTTAATTCACCCCTCCACTTT. Encoded protein: CASMPMVTVNSPLHF.

The DNA of the CDR3 is TGTGCCACCAGCAGAGGAGGGACTAGCGGCACAGATACGCAGTATTTT. Its translation is CATSRGGTSGTDTQYF. The V call is TRBV15, the J call TRBJ2-3; 10 bases fit TRBD2. Per germline, CDR1 LNHNV and CDR2 YYDKDF (reference sequence). V lost 1 base to trimming and J lost 1 base; unmatched junction nucleotides: 2. This CDR3 comprises 16 residues.

The chain combines TRBV4-3 with TRBJ1-5; unclear D gene. The ends were cut back, 3 bases at V and 5 bases at J, with 11 bases in the middle. CDR3 length equals 14 residues. Germline-derived CDR1 and CDR2 are LGHNA and YSLEER. CDR3 residues: CASSQDLRDQPQHF. The CDR3 DNA reads TGCGCCAGCAGCCAGGACCTTAGGGATCAGCCCCAGCATTTT.

The chain joins TRBV7-2 to TRBJ2-2; TRBD1 aligns across 7 bases. Trimming removed 8 bases from V and 4 bases from J; junction bases left unmatched: 4. The CDR3 has 13 amino acids. Germline V gene data show CDR1 as SGHTA and CDR2 as FQGNSA. The CDR3 DNA reads TGTGCCAGCGGAGACAGGGCCACCGGGGAGCTGTTTTTT. Encoded protein: CASGDRATGELFF. The whole variable domain, filled in from reference TRBV7-2 and TRBJ2-2, reads GAGVSQSPSNKVTEKGKDVELRCDPISGHTALYWYRQSLGQGLEFLIYFQGNSAPDKSGLPSDRFSAERTGGSVSTLTIQRTQQEDSAVYLCASGDRATGELFFGEGSRLTVL.

The chain couples TRBV19 to TRBJ2-3; D is unclear. The CDR3 sequence is 11 residues long. Germline assignment: CDR1 LNHDA and CDR2 SQIVND (reference sequence). V dropped 3 bases and J dropped 5 bases, with 3 bases sitting between them. CDR3 residues: CASSMEDTQYF. CDR3 DNA: TGTGCCAGTAGTATGGAAGATACGCAGTATTTT.

With respect to this clone: Additional DNA sequences in this sample encode the identical CDR3. V is TRBV30 and J is TRBJ2-4; D gene uncertain. V shed 1 base and J shed 0 bases, with 4 bases lying between them. The germline V gene has CDR1 GTSNPN and CDR2 SVGIG (reference sequence). The CDR3 sequence is 13 residues long. The CDR3 is CAWSGVAKNIQYF. CDR3 DNA sequence: TGTGCCTGGAGTGGAGTAGCCAAAAACATTCAGTACTTC.

J is TRBJ1-5 and V is TRBV30; D not resolved. The CDR3 length is 13 residues. Trimming took 0 bases from V and 5 from J, leaving 8 bases between them. CDR1 and CDR2 from the germline V gene are GTSNPN and SVGIG (reference sequence). The CDR3 spells CAWSVGMYQPQHF. Written as DNA, the CDR3 is TGTGCCTGGAGTGTAGGGATGTATCAGCCCCAGCATTTT.

In its sample, this clone was seen a few times. The chain joins TRBV27 to TRBJ2-7, with 8 nucleotides matching TRBD1. The CDR3 sequence is 15 residues long. Germline trimming cut 3 bases from V and 2 bases from J; bases unmatched to any gene: 6. Germline CDR1 and CDR2: MNHEY and SMNVEV (reference sequence). The CDR3 DNA follows: TGTGCCAGCAGTTTGGCAGGGGGCATCGCCTACGAGCAGTACTTC. Translated: CASSLAGGIAYEQYF.

This chain joins TRBV3-1 (or the pseudogene TRBV3-2) and TRBJ1-2; no clear D. The V end was cut by 1 base, the J end by 4 bases, with 7 bases between. This CDR3 contains 13 residues. CDR1 and CDR2 from the germline V gene are LGHDT and YNNKEL (reference sequence). CDR3 sequence (DNA): TGTGCCAGCAGCCAAGGCTCTATCTATGGCTACACCTTC. Translation: CASSQGSIYGYTF.

This rearrangement joins TRBV4-1 to TRBJ1-2; D may be TRBD1 (6 bases). The CDR3 totals 16 residues. V was cut by 0 bases and J by 2 bases, with 13 bases left in between. Per germline, CDR1 MGHRA and CDR2 YSYEKL. The CDR3 nucleotides read TGCGCCAGCAGCCAAGAATCCAGCAGGGGAAACTATGGCTACACCTTC. Its translation: CASSQESSRGNYGYTF.